This entry features one TCR beta chain sequence. This entry belongs to a study of shared clonotypes between healthy human individuals. Several immunoSEQ plates held equal portions of the genomic DNA taken from each subset. The protocol was immunoSEQ multiplex PCR, while the TCRdb copy is restricted to in-frame clones and leaves out a portion. The sample records roughly 1,100,000 clones, about 75% being singletons. This CDR3 is built from 17 residues. Looked up from germline, CDR1 is SEHNR and CDR2 is FQNEAQ (reference sequence). Trimming removed 0 bases at V and 4 bases at J, with 18 bases between. The sequence came from a man between 18 and 35 years old in good health. The V call is TRBV7-9, the J call TRBJ2-5; D may match TRBD1 or TRBD2 (5 bases each). The specimen was memory CD4+ T cells sorted from blood. Subset here: CD45RA-negative fraction. The CDR3, as DNA: TGTGCCAGCAGCTTAGCGTGGCAGGGACCAGGAGGAGAGACCCAGTACTTC. Translated: CASSLAWQGPGGETQYF.